A selection of T cell receptor beta chains follows, all from one sample in a study of human thymus T cells. Data came from immunoSEQ multiplex PCR; TCRdb stores just in-frame clones and leaves some out. The table has roughly 120,000 clones, approximately 96% seen once. Sequencing input: thymus tissue. These receptors were taken from a boy less than two years old with a congenital heart defect but otherwise immunologically healthy. The CDR3 runs from the conserved cysteine through the conserved F or W. The D gene is left open where the match is weak. Where a row states a size, it is once, few, many or the class of an expanded clone; other rows omit it.

cdr3_nt	cdr3_aa	d_call	cdr3_length	clone_size	v_call	j_call
TGTGCCAGCAGTGACAGGGAGAACACTGAAGCTTTCTTT	CASSDRENTEAFF	NA	13	NA	TRBV2	TRBJ1-1
TGTGCCAGCAGTCCGATTAGGGTGCGGGGGGCCGTGGAGACCCAGTACTTC	CASSPIRVRGAVETQYF	TRBD2	17	NA	TRBV7-4	TRBJ2-5
TGTGCCAGCAGTTATAGGGCCCCTGGATATTCACCCCTCCACTTT	CASSYRAPGYSPLHF	NA	15	NA	TRBV6-5	TRBJ1-6
TGTGCCACCAGCAGAGACTGGGTCACTGAAGCTTTCTTT	CATSRDWVTEAFF	NA	13	NA	TRBV15	TRBJ1-1
TGCGCCAGCAGCGTTCGTCCTAACTATGGCTACACCTTC	CASSVRPNYGYTF	NA	13	NA	TRBV4-3	TRBJ1-2
TGCGCCAGCAGTCAGTTTAGCGGGGTGAACAATGAGCAGTTCTTC	CASSQFSGVNNEQFF	TRBD2	15	NA	TRBV23-1	TRBJ2-1
TGTGCCAGCAGCTTGAGTCTCTTGGCTCGGGGGACCCAGTACTTC	CASSLSLLARGTQYF	NA	15	NA	TRBV5-8	TRBJ2-5
TGTGCCAGCAGTTTGCAAGGGCCGGAGACCCAGTACTTC	CASSLQGPETQYF	NA	13	NA	TRBV27	TRBJ2-5
TGTGCCAGCAGCATAAGGGGCCCGCGGGGGGGCAGAGAGACCCAGTACTTC	CASSIRGPRGGRETQYF	TRBD2	17	NA	TRBV7-2	TRBJ2-5
TGTGCCATCAGTGAGCGGTGGGTAGGGACAGGGTCCCCCAATGAGCAGTTCTTC	CAISERWVGTGSPNEQFF	TRBD1	18	NA	TRBV10-3	TRBJ2-1
TGTGCCAGCAGTCCCCGGGACAGGGGATTCCAGCCCCAGCATTTT	CASSPRDRGFQPQHF	TRBD1	15	NA	TRBV6-1	TRBJ1-5
TGCGCCAGCAGCCAAGCCAAGGGTCCGGGGAGGGAGCAGTACTTC	CASSQAKGPGREQYF	NA	15	NA	TRBV4-1	TRBJ2-7
TGTGCCAGCAGTCCCCTTTCTTCGTGGACAGGGAATCAGCCCCAGCATTTT	CASSPLSSWTGNQPQHF	TRBD1	17	NA	TRBV28	TRBJ1-5
TGCGCCAGCAGCCAAGAAAGAACTAGCGGGCGCTACGAGCAGTACTTC	CASSQERTSGRYEQYF	TRBD2	16	NA	TRBV4-1	TRBJ2-7
TGTGCCAGCAGCTTGGGCAGGGAAAACGAAAAACTGTTTTTT	CASSLGRENEKLFF	NA	14	once	TRBV7-6	TRBJ1-4
TGCGCCAGCAGATTCATTACTAGCGGCGCCTACGAGCAGTACTTC	CASRFITSGAYEQYF	TRBD2	15	NA	TRBV5-1	TRBJ2-7
TGTGCCAGCAGCTTAGTTTTAGCGCAGATGGGGTTCAATGAGCAGTTCTTC	CASSLVLAQMGFNEQFF	NA	17	NA	TRBV7-9	TRBJ2-1
TGTGCTAGTGGTTTGGAGACAGGGGTTGGCTACACCTTC	CASGLETGVGYTF	TRBD1	13	NA	TRBV12-5	TRBJ1-2
TGTGCCAGTAGTAAAGAAACCGGGATCTCTGGGGCCAACGTCCTGACTTTC	CASSKETGISGANVLTF	NA	17	NA	TRBV19	TRBJ2-6
TGTGCCAGCTCACCCCGGGACAGGACCTACGAGCAGTACTTC	CASSPRDRTYEQYF	TRBD1	14	NA	TRBV18	TRBJ2-7
TGCGCCAGCAGCTTGAGGTCTAGCGGGGTCGGAGAGACCCAGTACTTC	CASSLRSSGVGETQYF	TRBD2	16	NA	TRBV5-1	TRBJ2-5
TGTGCCAGTAGTCCTTCGACTGGAGGGGGCAATCAGCCCCAGCATTTT	CASSPSTGGGNQPQHF	NA	16	NA	TRBV19	TRBJ1-5
TGTGCCAGCAGCTTGGACAGGGGCGTGCGCGAGCAGTACTTC	CASSLDRGVREQYF	TRBD1	14	NA	TRBV5-4	TRBJ2-7
TGTGCCAGCAGCGACGGGACAGCGTACCAGTACTTC	CASSDGTAYQYF	TRBD1	12	NA	TRBV6-5	TRBJ2-5
TGTGCCAGCAGCTGCCTGGAGACTAGCGGGGTAGGTGAGCAGTTCTTC	CASSCLETSGVGEQFF	TRBD2	16	NA	TRBV5-6	TRBJ2-1
TGTGCCAGCAGTTTTCGGAGCTCCTATAATTCACCCCTCCACTTT	CASSFRSSYNSPLHF	NA	15	NA	TRBV28	TRBJ1-6
TGTGCCAGCACCCTGGGCGGTCGCACGACAGATACGCAGTATTTT	CASTLGGRTTDTQYF	NA	15	NA	TRBV9	TRBJ2-3
TGCGCCAGCAGCTTCCGAAGGGGACATAATAATTCACCCCTCCACTTT	CASSFRRGHNNSPLHF	NA	16	NA	TRBV4-1	TRBJ1-6
TGTGCCAGCAGGTCCTCGCGGGGGGACCCCTACGAGCAGTACTTC	CASRSSRGDPYEQYF	TRBD2	15	NA	TRBV28	TRBJ2-7
TGTGCCATCAGTGACCCCAGGGCGGGGGCGCCCCCCAGGCCCCAGTACTTC	CAISDPRAGAPPRPQYF	NA	17	NA	TRBV10-3	TRBJ2-5
TGTGCCAGCAGCTGGAGCTGGGGCCAAGAGACCCAGTACTTC	CASSWSWGQETQYF	NA	14	once	TRBV7-2	TRBJ2-5
TGCGCCAGCAGCCAAGAATATCATAGGCGCACTGAAGCTTTCTTT	CASSQEYHRRTEAFF	NA	15	NA	TRBV4-3	TRBJ1-1
TGTGCCAGCATAGGTAGTGAAGGGGGAGAGCAGTACTTC	CASIGSEGGEQYF	NA	13	once	TRBV7-8	TRBJ2-7
TGTGCCAGCAGCCACCTGCCCCTCTCCAGACCAGCGTGGAGGGATGAGCAGTTCTTC	CASSHLPLSRPAWRDEQFF	NA	19	NA	TRBV4-2	TRBJ2-1
TGTGCCAGCAGCCCCGGTCTAGCGGGTTACAATGAGCAGTTCTTC	CASSPGLAGYNEQFF	TRBD2	15	NA	TRBV9	TRBJ2-1
TGCGCCAGCACTAAGAATTCCCTGGGGGATCTGACTTTC	CASTKNSLGDLTF	NA	13	NA	TRBV5-1	TRBJ2-6
TGCGCCAGCAGCTCGGGGACAGGGGGGTACGATACGCAGTATTTT	CASSSGTGGYDTQYF	TRBD1	15	NA	TRBV5-1	TRBJ2-3
TGCGCCAGCAGCCAAGAGCGAGTAGGCACCGGGGAGCTGTTTTTT	CASSQERVGTGELFF	NA	15	NA	TRBV4-3	TRBJ2-2
TGTGCCAGCAGTTTAAAAGCTCCTACGGATACGCAGTATTTT	CASSLKAPTDTQYF	NA	14	NA	TRBV27	TRBJ2-3
TGCGCCAGCAGCCAAGAGAACAGGCTCTCGTACTATGGCTACACCTTC	CASSQENRLSYYGYTF	NA	16	NA	TRBV4-3	TRBJ1-2
TGTGCCAGTAGTATAGATGGGGACAGGGTAATGAACACTGAAGCTTTCTTT	CASSIDGDRVMNTEAFF	TRBD1	17	NA	TRBV19	TRBJ1-1
TGTGCCAGCAGTTACTCCGGACCTTACGAGCAGTACTTC	CASSYSGPYEQYF	NA	13	NA	TRBV6-5	TRBJ2-7
TGTGCCACCCAGCGGGGGGCTGACAATGAGCAGTTCTTC	CATQRGADNEQFF	TRBD2	13	NA	TRBV2	TRBJ2-1